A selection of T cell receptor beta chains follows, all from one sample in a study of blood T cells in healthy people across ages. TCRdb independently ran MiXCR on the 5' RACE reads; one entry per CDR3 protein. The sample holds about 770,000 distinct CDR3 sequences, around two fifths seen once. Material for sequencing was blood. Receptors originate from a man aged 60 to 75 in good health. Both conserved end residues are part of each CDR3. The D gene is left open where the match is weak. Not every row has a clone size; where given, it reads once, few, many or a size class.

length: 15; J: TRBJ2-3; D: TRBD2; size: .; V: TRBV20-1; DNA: TGCAGTGCTAGAGATGGGTCTAGCGGGGGCCTGGTGCAGTATTTT; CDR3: CSARDGSSGGLVQYF
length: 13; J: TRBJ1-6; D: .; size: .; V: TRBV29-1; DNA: TGCAGCGTAGGGGGGGATCCTAATTCACCCCTCCACTTT; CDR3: CSVGGDPNSPLHF
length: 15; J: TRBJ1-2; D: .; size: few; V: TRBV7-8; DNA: TGTGCCAGCAGCGCAGGGGTTGGGTATAACTATGGCTACACCTTC; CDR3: CASSAGVGYNYGYTF
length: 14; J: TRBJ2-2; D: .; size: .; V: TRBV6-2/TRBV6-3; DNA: TGTGCCAGCAGTCAGAGAATGAACACCGGGGAGCTGTTTTTT; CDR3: CASSQRMNTGELFF
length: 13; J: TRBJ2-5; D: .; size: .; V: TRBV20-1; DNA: TGCAGTGCTAGAAGGGGACGTCGAGAGACCCAGTACTTC; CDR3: CSARRGRRETQYF
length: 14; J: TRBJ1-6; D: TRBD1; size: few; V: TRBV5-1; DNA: TGCGCCAGCAGCTACGACAGGGAGGGATCACCCCTCCACTTT; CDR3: CASSYDREGSPLHF
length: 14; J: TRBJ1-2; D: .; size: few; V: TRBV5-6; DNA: TGTGCCAGCAGCGTACAGGAAAGAGTTGGGGGCTACACCTTC; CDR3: CASSVQERVGGYTF
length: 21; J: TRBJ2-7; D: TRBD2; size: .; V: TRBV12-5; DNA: TGTGCTAGTGGTTTGGCCCTGATTCCGGGACTAGCGGGCCAAACGTCGAATGAGCAGTACTTC; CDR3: CASGLALIPGLAGQTSNEQYF
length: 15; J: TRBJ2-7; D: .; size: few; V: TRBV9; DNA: TGTGCCAGCAGCCCCCGTCTGCGAGGCGAGAACGAGCAGTACTTC; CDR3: CASSPRLRGENEQYF
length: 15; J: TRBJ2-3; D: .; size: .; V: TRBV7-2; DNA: TGTGCCAGCAGCTCACAGGCAAGAATGGCAGATACGCAGTATTTT; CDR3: CASSSQARMADTQYF
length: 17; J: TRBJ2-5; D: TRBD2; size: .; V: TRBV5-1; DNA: TGCGCCAGCAACCTATACACTCTAGCGGGGGCCGGGGAGACCCAGTACTTC; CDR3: CASNLYTLAGAGETQYF
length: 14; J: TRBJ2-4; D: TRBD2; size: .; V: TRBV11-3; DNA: TGTGCCAGCAGCTTACGTGGGGGGGTCAACATTCAGTACTTC; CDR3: CASSLRGGVNIQYF
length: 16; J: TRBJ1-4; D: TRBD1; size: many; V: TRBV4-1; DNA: TGCGCCAGCAGCCAAGTTGTACAGGGGACTAATGAAAAACTGTTTTTT; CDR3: CASSQVVQGTNEKLFF
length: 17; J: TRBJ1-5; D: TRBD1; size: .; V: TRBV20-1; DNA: TGCAGTGCTAGTGCTACCGGGACAGGTCCTTTGAATCAGCCCCAGCATTTT; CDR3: CSASATGTGPLNQPQHF
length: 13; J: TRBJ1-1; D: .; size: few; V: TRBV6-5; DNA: TGTGCCAGCAGTAAGCAAGGGGGGAACGAAGCTTTCTTT; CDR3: CASSKQGGNEAFF
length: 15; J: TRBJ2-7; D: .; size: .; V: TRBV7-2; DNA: TGTGCCAGCAGCTCTAGGGGGGGACCCTACTACGAGCAGTACTTC; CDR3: CASSSRGGPYYEQYF
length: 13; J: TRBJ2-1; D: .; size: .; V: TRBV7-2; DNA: TGTACCAGCAGCTCCAACACCGGGATTAAGCAGTTCTTC; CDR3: CTSSSNTGIKQFF
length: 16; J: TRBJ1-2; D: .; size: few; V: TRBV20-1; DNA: TGCAGTGCTAGAGATAAATCCCTATTTTTAGGGGGAGGCTACACCTTC; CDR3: CSARDKSLFLGGGYTF
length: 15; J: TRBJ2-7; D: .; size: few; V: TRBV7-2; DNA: TGTGCCAGCAGGGACCGGGACTCCCTGGCCTACGAGCAGTACTTC; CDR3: CASRDRDSLAYEQYF
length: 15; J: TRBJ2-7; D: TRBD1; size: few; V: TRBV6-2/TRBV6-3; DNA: TGTGCCAGCAGTTACGTCGGACAGGGGGCCTACGAGCAGTACTTC; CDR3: CASSYVGQGAYEQYF
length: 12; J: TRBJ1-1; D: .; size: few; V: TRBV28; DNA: TGTGCCAGCAGTAAAGTGAACACTGAAGCTTTCTTT; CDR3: CASSKVNTEAFF
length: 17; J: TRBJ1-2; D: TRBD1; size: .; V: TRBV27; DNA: TGTGCCAGCAGTTTATTGAGCCAGGGGGAAGACAACTATGGCTACACCTTC; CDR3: CASSLLSQGEDNYGYTF
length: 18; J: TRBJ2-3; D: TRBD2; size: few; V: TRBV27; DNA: TGTGCCAGCAGTTCGGGACTAGCGACAACCACTAGCACAGATACGCAGTATTTT; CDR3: CASSSGLATTTSTDTQYF
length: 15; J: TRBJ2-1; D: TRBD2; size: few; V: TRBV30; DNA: TGTGCCTGGAGAAGACTAGCGGGGGGGCCAAATGAGCAGTTCTTC; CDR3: CAWRRLAGGPNEQFF
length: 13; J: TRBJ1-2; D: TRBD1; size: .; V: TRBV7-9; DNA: TGTGCCAGCAGCTTATGGACAGGCAGCGGCTACACCTTC; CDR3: CASSLWTGSGYTF
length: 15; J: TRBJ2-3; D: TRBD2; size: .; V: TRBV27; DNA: TGTGCCAGCAGGGGACTAGCGGGGGTCCCAGATACGCAGTATTTT; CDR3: CASRGLAGVPDTQYF
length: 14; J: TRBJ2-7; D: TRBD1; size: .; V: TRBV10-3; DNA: TGTGCCATCAGTGCCCAACAGGGGGTCTACGAGCAGTACTTC; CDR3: CAISAQQGVYEQYF
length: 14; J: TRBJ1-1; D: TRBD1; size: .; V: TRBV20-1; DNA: TGCAGTGCCCAACCGGACAGGGACCCGTTAGAAGCTTTCTTT; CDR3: CSAQPDRDPLEAFF
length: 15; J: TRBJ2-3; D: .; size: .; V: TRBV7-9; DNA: TGTGCCAGCAGCTTAATTGAGTCAGCCACAGATACGCAGTATTTT; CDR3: CASSLIESATDTQYF
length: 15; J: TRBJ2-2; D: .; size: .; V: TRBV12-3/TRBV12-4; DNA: TGTGCCAGCAGCCGACGGGGGCCTAGCACCGGGGAGCTGTTTTTT; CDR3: CASSRRGPSTGELFF
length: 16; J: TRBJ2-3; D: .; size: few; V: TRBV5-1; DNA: TGCGCCAGCAGCTTGTTGGGGCGAGGTAGCACAGATACGCAGTATTTT; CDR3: CASSLLGRGSTDTQYF
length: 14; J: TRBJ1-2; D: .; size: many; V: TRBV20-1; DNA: TGCAGTGCTAGAGATCGGGGGCAGGTCCATGGCTACACCTTC; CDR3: CSARDRGQVHGYTF
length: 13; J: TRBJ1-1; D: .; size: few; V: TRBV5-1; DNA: TGCGCCAGCAGCCCCAGTTCTGGGTGTATGGCTTTCTTT; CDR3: CASSPSSGCMAFF
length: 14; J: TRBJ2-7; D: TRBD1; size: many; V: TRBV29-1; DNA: TGCAGCGTCCAGGGAGCAGACAGGGCCTACGAGCAGTACTTC; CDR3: CSVQGADRAYEQYF
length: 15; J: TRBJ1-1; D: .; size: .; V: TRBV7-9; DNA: TGTGCCAGCAGCTTAGGGGAAGGGGTAGCCACTGTAGCTTTCTTT; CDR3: CASSLGEGVATVAFF
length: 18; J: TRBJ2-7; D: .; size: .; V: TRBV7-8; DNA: TGTGCCAGCAGCTTAGGGCAGGGGCGCGGTGGGTTCACCTACGAGCAGTACTTC; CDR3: CASSLGQGRGGFTYEQYF
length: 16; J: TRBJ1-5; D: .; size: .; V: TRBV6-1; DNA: TGTGCCAGCAGCCATCCACAGGGATCTAGCAATCAGCCCCAGCATTTT; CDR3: CASSHPQGSSNQPQHF